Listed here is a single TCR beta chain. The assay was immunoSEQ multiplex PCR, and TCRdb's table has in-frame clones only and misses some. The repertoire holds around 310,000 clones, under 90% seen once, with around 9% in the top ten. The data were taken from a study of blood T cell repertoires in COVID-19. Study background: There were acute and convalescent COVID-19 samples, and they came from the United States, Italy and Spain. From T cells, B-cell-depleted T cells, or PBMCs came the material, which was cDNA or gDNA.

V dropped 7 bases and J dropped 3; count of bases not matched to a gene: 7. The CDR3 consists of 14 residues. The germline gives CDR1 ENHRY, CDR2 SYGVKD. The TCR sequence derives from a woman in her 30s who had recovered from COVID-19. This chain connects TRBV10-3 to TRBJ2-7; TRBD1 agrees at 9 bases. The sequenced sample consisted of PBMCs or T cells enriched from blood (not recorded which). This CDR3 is CAITTGGASYEQYF. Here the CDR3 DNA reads TGTGCCATCACTACAGGGGGCGCAAGCTACGAGCAGTACTTC.